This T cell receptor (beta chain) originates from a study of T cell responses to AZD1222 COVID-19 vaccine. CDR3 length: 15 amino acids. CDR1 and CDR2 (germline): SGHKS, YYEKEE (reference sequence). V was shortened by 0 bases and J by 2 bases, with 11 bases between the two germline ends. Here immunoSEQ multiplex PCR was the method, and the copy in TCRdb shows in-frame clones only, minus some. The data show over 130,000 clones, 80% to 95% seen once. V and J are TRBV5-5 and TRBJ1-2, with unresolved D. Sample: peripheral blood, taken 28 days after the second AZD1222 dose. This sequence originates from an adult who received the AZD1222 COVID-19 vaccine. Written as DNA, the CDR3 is TGTGCCAGCAGCTTGGAGACGTTTGAGAACTATGGCTACACCTTC. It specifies CASSLETFENYGYTF.